These 10 T cell receptor beta chains share one sample of origin, sequenced in a study of cytomegalovirus exposure and HLA in healthy donors. Primers included in the PCR were 60 Vbeta and 13 Jbeta primers. Here immunoSEQ multiplex PCR was the method, and the copy in TCRdb shows in-frame clones only, minus some. The sample has roughly 99,000 clones, around 80% seen once. The specimen was PBMCs. These receptors were obtained from a man in his sixties in good health and CMV-seropositive.

The sample holds one count of this clone. The chain employs TRBV6-4 and TRBJ1-5; no clear D. V was cut by 5 bases and J by 0 bases, with 8 bases left in between. In germline, CDR1 is MRHNA, CDR2 SNTAGT. The CDR3 sequence is 14 residues long. DNA for the CDR3: TGTGCCAGCAGTCGGACTTATAGCAATCAGCCCCAGCATTTT. It translates to CASSRTYSNQPQHF.

The gene calls are TRBV7-9 and TRBJ1-5; maybe TRBD1 (6 bases). The V end was cut by 3 bases, the J end by 11 bases, with 17 bases between. This CDR3 has 14 residues. The germline gives CDR1 SEHNR, CDR2 FQNEAQ (reference sequence). For the CDR3, the DNA is TGTGCCAGCAGCTTGGAGTCCGACAGGTGGGCCCAGCATTTT. Protein sequence: CASSLESDRWAQHF.

The chain employs TRBV6-1 and TRBJ2-4; TRBD2 agrees at 8 bases. This CDR3 has 14 amino acids. CDR1 and CDR2 (germline): MNHNS, SASEGT. Trimming cost V 9 bases and J 5 bases; bases outside gene matches: 9. CDR3 loop: CASLRDGRENIQYF. The CDR3 coding sequence is TGTGCCAGTCTCAGGGACGGGAGGGAAAACATTCAGTACTTC.

This clone was counted a single time. The chain combines TRBV5-1 with TRBJ2-7; 8 bases are shared with TRBD1. Trimming cost V 4 bases and J 4 bases; bases outside gene matches: 10. The CDR3 covers 15 residues. The germline gives CDR1 SGHRS, CDR2 YFSETQ. DNA of the CDR3: TGCGCCAGCAGCCTAGGACAGGGCAGAGGGTACGAGCAGTACTTC. The encoded protein is CASSLGQGRGYEQYF. Full variable domain (remainder filled in from reference TRBV5-1 and TRBJ2-7): KAGVTQTPRYLIKTRGQQVTLSCSPISGHRSVSWYQQTPGQGLQFLFEYFSETQRNKGNFPGRFSGRQFSNSRSEMNVSTLELGDSALYLCASSLGQGRGYEQYFGPGTRLTVT.

This clone has just one count. The V call is TRBV6-1, the J call TRBJ1-6, with 7 positions matching TRBD1. The CDR3 sequence is 13 residues long. Germline V lookup: CDR1 MNHNS, CDR2 SASEGT. V dropped 6 bases and J dropped 12; count of bases not matched to a gene: 8. The CDR3: CASSRDSLLPLHF. CDR3 DNA sequence: TGTGCCAGCAGCCGGGACAGCTTATTACCCCTCCACTTT.

This chain links TRBV7-2 with TRBJ1-1; TRBD1 agrees at 7 bases. V lost 1 base, J lost 5 bases, and 4 bases stayed unmatched. The germline V gene encodes CDR1 SGHTA and CDR2 FQGNSA. The CDR3 extends over 14 amino acids. In DNA, the CDR3 is TGTGCCAGCAGCTTAGAGGGGGCTGTGACTGAAGCTTTCTTT. The encoded protein is CASSLEGAVTEAFF.

The CDR3 coding sequence is TGCGCCAGCAGCTTTTGGACAGACATGAACACTGAAGCTTTCTTT. Protein product: CASSFWTDMNTEAFF. The chain recombines TRBV5-1 with TRBJ1-1; D possibly corresponds to TRBD1 (6 bases). The CDR3 spans 15 residues. Germline values: CDR1 SGHRS, CDR2 YFSETQ. V shed 2 bases and J shed 0 bases, with 11 bases lying between them.

The chain has TRBV27 and TRBJ2-1; 7 nucleotides match TRBD2. V was pared by 6 bases and J by 9 bases, with 11 bases of the junction left unmatched. The germline V gene has CDR1 MNHEY and CDR2 SMNVEV (reference sequence). The CDR3 extends over 14 amino acids. This CDR3 is CASSRDYPLGEQFF. The DNA of the CDR3 is TGTGCCAGCAGCAGGGACTACCCTTTAGGTGAGCAGTTCTTC.

The rearrangement joins TRBV13 to TRBJ1-2, with D perhaps matching TRBD1 (6 bases). Germline assignment: CDR1 PRHDT and CDR2 FYEKMQ (reference sequence). This CDR3 is 12 amino acids long. V lost 8 bases to trimming and J lost 5 bases, with 12 bases between them. For the CDR3, the DNA is TGTGCCAGCGGGCAGGGGCTATATGGCTACACCTTC. Its translation: CASGQGLYGYTF.

This chain joins TRBV7-3 and TRBJ2-5; 10 bases match TRBD2. V lost 6 bases and J lost 4; bases outside the gene matches: 8. CDR3 length: 15 amino acids. Germline CDR1 reads SGHTA; CDR2 reads FQGTGA. CDR3 amino acids: CASSPSGGAGETQYF. In DNA form, the CDR3 reads TGTGCCAGCAGTCCCAGCGGGGGGGCCGGAGAGACCCAGTACTTC.